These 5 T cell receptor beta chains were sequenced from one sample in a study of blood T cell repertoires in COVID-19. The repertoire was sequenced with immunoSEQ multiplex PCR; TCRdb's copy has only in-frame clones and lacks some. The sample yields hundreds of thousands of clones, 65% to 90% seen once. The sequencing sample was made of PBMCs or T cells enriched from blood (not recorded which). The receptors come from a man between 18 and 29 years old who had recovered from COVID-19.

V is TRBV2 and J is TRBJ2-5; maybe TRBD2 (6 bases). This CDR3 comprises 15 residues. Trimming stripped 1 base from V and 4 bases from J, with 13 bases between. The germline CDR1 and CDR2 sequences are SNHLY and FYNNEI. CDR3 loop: CASSEVKAGGETQYF. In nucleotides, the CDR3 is TGTGCCAGCAGTGAAGTCAAGGCCGGGGGAGAGACCCAGTACTTC.

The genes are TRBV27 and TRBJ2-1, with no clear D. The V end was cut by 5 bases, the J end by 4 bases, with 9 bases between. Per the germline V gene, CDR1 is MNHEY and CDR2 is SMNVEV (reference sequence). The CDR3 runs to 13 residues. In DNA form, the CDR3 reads TGTGCCAGCAGTCCAGATTCATACAATGAGCAGTTCTTC. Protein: CASSPDSYNEQFF.

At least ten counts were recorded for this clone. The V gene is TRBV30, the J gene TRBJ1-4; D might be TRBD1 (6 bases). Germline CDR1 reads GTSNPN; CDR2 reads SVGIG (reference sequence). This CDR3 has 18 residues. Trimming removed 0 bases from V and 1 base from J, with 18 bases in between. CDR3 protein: CAWSVPGGFYRTNEKLFF. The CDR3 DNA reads TGTGCCTGGAGTGTGCCGGGGGGCTTCTATAGAACTAATGAAAAACTGTTTTTT.

Written as DNA, the CDR3 is TGCGCCAGCAGCTTTTCGACTAGCGGGGGTGCTTACAATGAGCAGTTCTTC. This encodes CASSFSTSGGAYNEQFF. The chain has TRBV5-1 and TRBJ2-1, with 12 bases lining up with TRBD2. The V gene's germline CDR1 is SGHRS and CDR2 YFSETQ. V lost 2 bases, J lost 4 bases, and 7 bases stayed unmatched. CDR3 size: 17 residues. Based on the CDR3 plus reference TRBV5-1 and TRBJ2-1, the full variable domain is KAGVTQTPRYLIKTRGQQVTLSCSPISGHRSVSWYQQTPGQGLQFLFEYFSETQRNKGNFPGRFSGRQFSNSRSEMNVSTLELGDSALYLCASSFSTSGGAYNEQFFGPGTRLTVL.

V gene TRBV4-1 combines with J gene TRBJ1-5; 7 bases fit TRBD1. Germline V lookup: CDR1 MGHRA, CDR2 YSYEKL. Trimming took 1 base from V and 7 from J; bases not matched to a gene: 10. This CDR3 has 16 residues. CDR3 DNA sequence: TGCGCCAGCAGCCAAGTGGAGGGGGCGCGAGGCCAGCCCCAGCATTTT. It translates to CASSQVEGARGQPQHF.